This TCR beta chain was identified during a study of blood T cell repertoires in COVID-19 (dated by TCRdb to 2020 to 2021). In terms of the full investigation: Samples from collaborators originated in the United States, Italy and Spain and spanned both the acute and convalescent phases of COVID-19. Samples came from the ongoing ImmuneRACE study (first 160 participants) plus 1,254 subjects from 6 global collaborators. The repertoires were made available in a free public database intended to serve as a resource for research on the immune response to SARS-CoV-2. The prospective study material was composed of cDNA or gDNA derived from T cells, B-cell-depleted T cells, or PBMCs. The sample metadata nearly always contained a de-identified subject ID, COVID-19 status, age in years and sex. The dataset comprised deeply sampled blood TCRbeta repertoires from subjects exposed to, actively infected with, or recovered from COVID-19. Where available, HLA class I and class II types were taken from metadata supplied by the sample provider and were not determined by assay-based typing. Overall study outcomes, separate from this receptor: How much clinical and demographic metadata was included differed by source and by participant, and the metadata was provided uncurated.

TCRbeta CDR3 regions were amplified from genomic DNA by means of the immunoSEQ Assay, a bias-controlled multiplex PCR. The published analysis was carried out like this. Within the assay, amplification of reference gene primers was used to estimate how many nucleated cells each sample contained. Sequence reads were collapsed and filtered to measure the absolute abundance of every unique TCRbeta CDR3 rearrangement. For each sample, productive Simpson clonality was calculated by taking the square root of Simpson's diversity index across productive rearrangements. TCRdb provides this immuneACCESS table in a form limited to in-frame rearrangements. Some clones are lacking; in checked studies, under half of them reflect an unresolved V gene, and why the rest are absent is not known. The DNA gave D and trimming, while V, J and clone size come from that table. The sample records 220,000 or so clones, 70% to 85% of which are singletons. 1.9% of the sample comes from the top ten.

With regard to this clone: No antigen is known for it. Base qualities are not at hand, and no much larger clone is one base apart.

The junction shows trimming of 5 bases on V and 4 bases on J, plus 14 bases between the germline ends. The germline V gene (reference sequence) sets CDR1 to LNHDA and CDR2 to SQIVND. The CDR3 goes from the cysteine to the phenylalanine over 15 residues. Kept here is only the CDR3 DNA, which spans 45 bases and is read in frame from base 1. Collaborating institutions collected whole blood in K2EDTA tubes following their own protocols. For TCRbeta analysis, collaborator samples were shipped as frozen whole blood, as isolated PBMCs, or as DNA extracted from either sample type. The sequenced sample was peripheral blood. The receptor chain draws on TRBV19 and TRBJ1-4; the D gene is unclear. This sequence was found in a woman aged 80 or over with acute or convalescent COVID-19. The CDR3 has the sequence CASSSGGWDNEKLFF. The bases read TGTGCCAGTAGTTCGGGAGGATGGGATAATGAAAAACTGTTTTTT.